A selection of T cell receptor beta chains follows, all from one sample in a study of identical twins. In TCRdb, the 5' RACE reads were re-called with MiXCR into one record per CDR3 protein. The profile shows 700,000 to 950,000 distinct CDR3 sequences, around 12% of them singletons. The same sample was also used in a study of yellow fever vaccine responses in identical twins.

Specimen: PBMCs. The receptors shown here come from a woman younger than 35 in good health. CDR3s include the opening cysteine and the closing phenylalanine or tryptophan. A D gene is named only where the DNA matches it firmly. Size is stated for part of the rows, as once, few or many counts, or as a class when the clone is expanded.

CDR3	DNA	size	D	V	J
CATSVGTAETDTQYF	TGTGCCACCAGTGTCGGGACAGCTGAAACAGATACGCAGTATTTT	few	TRBD1	TRBV24-1	TRBJ2-3
CASSLTGQGTYNEQFF	TGTGCCAGCAGTCTAACGGGACAGGGGACCTACAATGAGCAGTTCTTC	few	TRBD1	TRBV7-9	TRBJ2-1
CASSNHRVNTEAFF	TGTGCCAGCAGTAACCACAGGGTGAACACTGAAGCTTTCTTT	many	NA	TRBV12-3/TRBV12-4	TRBJ1-1
CASSYWRGGDEQFF	TGTGCCAGCAGTTACTGGCGGGGGGGCGATGAGCAGTTCTTC	NA	TRBD2	TRBV6-2/TRBV6-3	TRBJ2-1
CASGLGAVGITEAFF	TGTGCCAGCGGACTTGGGGCCGTGGGTATCACTGAAGCTTTCTTT	many	NA	TRBV12-3/TRBV12-4	TRBJ1-1
CASSLDRLAATNEKLFF	TGTGCCAGCAGCTTAGATCGTTTAGCAGCAACTAATGAAAAACTGTTTTTT	NA	NA	TRBV11-3	TRBJ1-4
CATRTLGGADTQYF	TGTGCAACGCGTACCCTGGGGGGAGCAGATACGCAGTATTTT	NA	NA	TRBV12-3/TRBV12-4	TRBJ2-3
CASKYDTEAFF	TGCGCCAGCAAGTATGACACTGAAGCTTTCTTT	many	NA	TRBV10-2	TRBJ1-1
CATSDHDSSGANVLTF	TGTGCCACCAGTGATCATGATAGCTCTGGGGCCAACGTCCTGACTTTC	NA	NA	TRBV24-1	TRBJ2-6
CASTLSSGELFF	TGTGCCAGCACCCTATCCAGCGGGGAGCTGTTTTTT	NA	NA	TRBV11-2	TRBJ2-2
CASSLGWGAGELFF	TGTGCCAGCAGTTTAGGTTGGGGGGCCGGGGAGCTGTTTTTT	many	NA	TRBV12-3/TRBV12-4	TRBJ2-2
CASSQDRGEQYF	TGCGCCAGCAGCCAAGATCGTGGCGAGCAGTACTTC	few	NA	TRBV4-1	TRBJ2-7
CSARDQRQPQPKLFF	TGCAGTGCTAGAGATCAGCGACAACCCCAACCAAAACTGTTTTTT	many	NA	TRBV20-1	TRBJ1-4
CASTPAVETAGANVLTF	TGTGCCAGCACCCCAGCTGTCGAGACAGCTGGGGCCAACGTCCTGACTTTC	NA	NA	TRBV9	TRBJ2-6
CSANPVGVRETQYF	TGCAGTGCTAACCCCGTCGGGGTCCGGGAGACCCAGTACTTC	NA	NA	TRBV20-1	TRBJ2-5
CASSPDSGRYNEQFF	TGTGCCAGCAGCCCTGATAGCGGGAGGTACAATGAGCAGTTCTTC	few	TRBD2	TRBV7-3	TRBJ2-1
CSVDRGGFSETQYF	TGCAGCGTGGACAGGGGTGGGTTTTCAGAGACCCAGTACTTC	NA	TRBD1	TRBV29-1	TRBJ2-5
CASSFPADTGELFF	TGTGCCAGCAGTTTCCCAGCGGACACCGGGGAGCTGTTTTTT	NA	NA	TRBV28	TRBJ2-2
CASSSKPGQGITGELFF	TGTGCCAGCAGTTCCAAACCGGGACAGGGGATCACCGGGGAGCTGTTTTTT	few	TRBD1	TRBV6-5	TRBJ2-2
CAISDRVNDGTQYF	TGTGCCATCAGCGACAGGGTAAACGATGGGACCCAGTACTTC	few	TRBD1	TRBV10-3	TRBJ2-5
CASSFAYQETQYF	TGTGCCAGCAGTTTCGCGTACCAAGAGACCCAGTACTTC	many	NA	TRBV12-3/TRBV12-4	TRBJ2-5
CSASQRTSGSNEQFF	TGCAGTGCTAGTCAACGGACTAGCGGGAGTAATGAGCAGTTCTTC	few	TRBD2	TRBV20-1	TRBJ2-1
CSVKVAGYEQYF	TGCAGCGTTAAGGTAGCGGGCTACGAGCAGTACTTC	many	TRBD2	TRBV29-1	TRBJ2-7
CASSQASTGRPQGEKLFF	TGTGCCAGCAGCCAAGCTTCGACAGGGAGGCCCCAGGGTGAAAAACTGTTTTTT	many	TRBD1	TRBV4-2	TRBJ1-4
CSVPVLAGGPYEQYF	TGCAGCGTGCCTGTGCTAGCGGGAGGGCCTTACGAGCAGTACTTC	once	TRBD2	TRBV29-1	TRBJ2-7
CSAQFVSLAKNIQYF	TGCAGTGCTCAGTTTGTCAGTCTAGCCAAAAACATTCAGTACTTC	few	NA	TRBV20-1	TRBJ2-4
CASSLGGTGSFNEQFF	TGTGCCAGCAGCTTAGGCGGGACCGGCTCTTTCAATGAGCAGTTCTTC	NA	NA	TRBV11-2	TRBJ2-1
CATSVPGQGSNYGYTF	TGTGCCACCAGCGTACCGGGACAGGGATCTAACTATGGCTACACCTTC	many	TRBD1	TRBV15	TRBJ1-2
CASSPWVGLNSNQPQHF	TGTGCCAGCAGCCCATGGGTAGGGTTGAACAGCAATCAGCCCCAGCATTTT	many	NA	TRBV5-6	TRBJ1-5
CASKERLGRGMNTEAFF	TGTGCCAGCAAAGAAAGACTCGGCCGGGGCATGAACACTGAAGCTTTTTTT	NA	NA	TRBV6-1	TRBJ1-1
CASSIGLAGGTDTQYF	TGTGCCAGTAGTATTGGACTAGCGGGGGGCACAGATACGCAGTATTTT	NA	TRBD2	TRBV19	TRBJ2-3
CASSMTGGNSPLHF	TGTGCCAGCAGTATGACAGGGGGAAATTCACCCCTCCACTTT	NA	TRBD1	TRBV28	TRBJ1-6
CSARGYSYEQYF	TGCAGTGCTAGAGGATACTCCTACGAGCAGTACTTC	few	NA	TRBV20-1	TRBJ2-7
CASSYSRYNDEQFF	TGTGCCAGCAGTTACTCGAGGTACAACGATGAGCAGTTCTTC	few	NA	TRBV6-5	TRBJ2-1
CASSVTGSSEQYF	TGTGCCAGCTCAGTAACAGGGAGCTCGGAGCAGTACTTC	NA	NA	TRBV18	TRBJ2-7
CASSYSSSSGANVLTF	TGTGCCAGCAGTTACTCGAGCAGCTCTGGGGCCAACGTCCTGACTTTC	few	NA	TRBV6-5	TRBJ2-6
CASNNGDSSGANVLTF	TGTGCCAGCAATAACGGGGACAGCTCTGGGGCCAACGTCCTGACTTTC	many	TRBD1	TRBV12-3/TRBV12-4	TRBJ2-6
CASSLWGGLSTEAFF	TGTGCCAGCAGTTTATGGGGGGGGCTGAGCACTGAAGCTTTCTTT	few	NA	TRBV28	TRBJ1-1
CASSPGWDTEAFF	TGTGCCAGCAGCCCGGGTTGGGACACTGAAGCTTTCTTT	many	NA	TRBV12-3/TRBV12-4	TRBJ1-1
CASFPGARDSSYEQYF	TGCGCCAGCTTTCCAGGAGCCCGGGACAGTTCCTACGAGCAGTACTTC	NA	TRBD1	TRBV5-1	TRBJ2-7
CASTTSSGDHNRENTEAFF	TGTGCCAGCACCACATCGTCAGGGGACCATAATCGGGAGAACACTGAAGCTTTCTTT	few	NA	TRBV11-1	TRBJ1-1
CASSQAAGRYGYTF	TGTGCCAGCAGTCAAGCGGCAGGACGCTATGGCTACACCTTC	few	NA	TRBV12-3/TRBV12-4	TRBJ1-2
CASSLAATRDEQYF	TGTGCCAGCAGCTTAGCGGCGACTAGAGACGAGCAGTACTTC	many	NA	TRBV7-8	TRBJ2-7
CASSPELAGVGNEQFF	TGTGCCAGCTCCCCAGAGCTAGCGGGAGTGGGCAATGAGCAGTTCTTC	few	TRBD2	TRBV18	TRBJ2-1
CASSHLKGPTTEQYF	TGTGCCAGCAGCCACTTGAAGGGGCCCACTACCGAGCAGTACTTC	NA	NA	TRBV28	TRBJ2-7
CASSHQLAGVSENEQFF	TGCGCCAGCAGCCACCAACTAGCGGGAGTATCGGAAAATGAGCAGTTCTTC	few	TRBD2	TRBV4-1	TRBJ2-1
CASSWSIAGGYEQYF	TGTGCCAGCAGTTGGAGTATAGCGGGAGGGTACGAGCAGTACTTC	few	TRBD2	TRBV28	TRBJ2-7
CSASWGLGPAGADTQYF	TGCAGTGCTAGCTGGGGACTTGGGCCAGCCGGCGCAGATACGCAGTATTTT	NA	NA	TRBV20-1	TRBJ2-3
CASSQVVGQGWLWSYNEQFF	TGTGCCAGCAGCCAAGTAGTCGGACAGGGCTGGCTCTGGTCCTACAATGAGCAGTTCTTC	many	TRBD1	TRBV3-1	TRBJ2-1
CASSQDWGRGGMGTDTQYF	TGTGCCAGCAGCCAAGATTGGGGCCGCGGGGGCATGGGCACAGATACGCAGTATTTT	few	NA	TRBV4-2	TRBJ2-3
CAIRGQAEAFF	TGTGCCATCAGAGGACAGGCTGAAGCTTTCTTT	few	TRBD1	TRBV10-3	TRBJ1-1